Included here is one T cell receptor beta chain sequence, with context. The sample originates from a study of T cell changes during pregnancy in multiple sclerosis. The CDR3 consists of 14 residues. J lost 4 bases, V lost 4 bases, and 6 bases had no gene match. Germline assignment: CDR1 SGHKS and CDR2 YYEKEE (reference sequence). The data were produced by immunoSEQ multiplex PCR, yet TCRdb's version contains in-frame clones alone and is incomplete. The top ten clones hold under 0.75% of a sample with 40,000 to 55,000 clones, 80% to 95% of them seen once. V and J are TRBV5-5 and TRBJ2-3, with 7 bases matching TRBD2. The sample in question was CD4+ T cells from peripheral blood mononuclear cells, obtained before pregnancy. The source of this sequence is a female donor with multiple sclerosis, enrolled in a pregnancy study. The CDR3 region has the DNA TGTGCCAGCAGCATACTAGCGAGCTCAGATACGCAGTATTTT. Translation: CASSILASSDTQYF. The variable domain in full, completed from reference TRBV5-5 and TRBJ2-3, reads DAGVTQSPTHLIKTRGQQVTLRCSPISGHKSVSWYQQVLGQGPQFIFQYYEKEERGRGNFPDRFSARQFPNYSSELNVNALLLGDSALYLCASSILASSDTQYFGPGTRLTVL.